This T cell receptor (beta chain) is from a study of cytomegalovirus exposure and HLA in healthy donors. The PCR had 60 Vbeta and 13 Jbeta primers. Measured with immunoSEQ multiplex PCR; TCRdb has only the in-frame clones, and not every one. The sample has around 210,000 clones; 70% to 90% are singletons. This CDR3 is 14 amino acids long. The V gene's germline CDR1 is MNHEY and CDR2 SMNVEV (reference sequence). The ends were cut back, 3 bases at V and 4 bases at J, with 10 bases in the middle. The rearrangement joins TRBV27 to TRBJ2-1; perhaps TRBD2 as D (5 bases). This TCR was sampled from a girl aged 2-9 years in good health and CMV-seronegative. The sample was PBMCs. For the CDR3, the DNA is TGTGCCAGCAGTTTCGGCGGACTGTACAATGAGCAGTTCTTC. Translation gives CASSFGGLYNEQFF.